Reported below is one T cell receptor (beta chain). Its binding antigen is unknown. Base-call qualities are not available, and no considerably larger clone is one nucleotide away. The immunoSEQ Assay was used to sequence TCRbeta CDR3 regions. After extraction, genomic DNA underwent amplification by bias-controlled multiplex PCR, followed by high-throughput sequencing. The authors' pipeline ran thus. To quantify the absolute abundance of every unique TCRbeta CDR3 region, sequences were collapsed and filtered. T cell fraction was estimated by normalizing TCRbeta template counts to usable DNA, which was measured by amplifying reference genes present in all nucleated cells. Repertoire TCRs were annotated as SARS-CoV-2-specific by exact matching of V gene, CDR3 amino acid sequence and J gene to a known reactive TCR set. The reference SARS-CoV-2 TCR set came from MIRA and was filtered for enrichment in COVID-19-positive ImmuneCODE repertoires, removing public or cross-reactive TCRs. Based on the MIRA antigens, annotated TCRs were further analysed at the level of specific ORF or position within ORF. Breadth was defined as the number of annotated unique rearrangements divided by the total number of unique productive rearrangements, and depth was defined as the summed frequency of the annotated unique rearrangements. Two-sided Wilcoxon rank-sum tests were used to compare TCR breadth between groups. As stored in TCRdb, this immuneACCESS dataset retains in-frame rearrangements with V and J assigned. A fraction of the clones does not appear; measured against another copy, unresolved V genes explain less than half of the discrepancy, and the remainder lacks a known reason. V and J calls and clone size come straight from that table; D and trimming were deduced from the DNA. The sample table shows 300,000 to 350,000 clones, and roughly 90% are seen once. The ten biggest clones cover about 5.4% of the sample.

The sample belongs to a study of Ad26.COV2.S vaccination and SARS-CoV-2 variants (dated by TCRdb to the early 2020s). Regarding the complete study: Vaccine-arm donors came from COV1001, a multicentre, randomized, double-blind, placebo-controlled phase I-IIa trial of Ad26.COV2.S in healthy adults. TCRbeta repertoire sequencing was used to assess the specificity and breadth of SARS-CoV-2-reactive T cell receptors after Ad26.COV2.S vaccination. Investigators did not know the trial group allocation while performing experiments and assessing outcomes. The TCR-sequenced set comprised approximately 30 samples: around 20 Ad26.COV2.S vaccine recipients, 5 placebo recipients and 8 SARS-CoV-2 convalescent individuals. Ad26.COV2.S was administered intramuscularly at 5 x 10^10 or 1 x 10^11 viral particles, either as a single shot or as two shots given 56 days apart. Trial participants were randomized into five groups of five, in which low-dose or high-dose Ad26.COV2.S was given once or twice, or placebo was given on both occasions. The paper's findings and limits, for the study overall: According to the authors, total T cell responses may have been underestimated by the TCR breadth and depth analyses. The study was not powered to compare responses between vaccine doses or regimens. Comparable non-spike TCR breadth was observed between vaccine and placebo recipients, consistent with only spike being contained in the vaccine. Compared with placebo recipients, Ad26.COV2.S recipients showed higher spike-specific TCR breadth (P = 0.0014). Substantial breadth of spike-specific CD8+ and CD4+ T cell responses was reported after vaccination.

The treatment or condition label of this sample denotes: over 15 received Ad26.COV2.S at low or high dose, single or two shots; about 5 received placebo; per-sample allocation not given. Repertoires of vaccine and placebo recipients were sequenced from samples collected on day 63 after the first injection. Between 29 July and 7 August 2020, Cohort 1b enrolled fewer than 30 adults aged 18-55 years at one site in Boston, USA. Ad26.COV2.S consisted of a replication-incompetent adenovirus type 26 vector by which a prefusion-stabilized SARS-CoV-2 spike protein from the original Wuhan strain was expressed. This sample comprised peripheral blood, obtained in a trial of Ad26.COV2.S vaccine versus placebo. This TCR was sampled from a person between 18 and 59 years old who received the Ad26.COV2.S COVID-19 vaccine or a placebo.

Here is the DNA: TGCGCCAGCAGCCACACCCTCCGGGACAAGAACACTGAAGCTTTCTTT. Its translation is CASSHTLRDKNTEAFF. The rearranged chain carries TRBV4-1 and TRBJ1-1, with TRBD1 perhaps the D gene, on 6 matching bases. V was cut back by 3 bases and J by 1 base, leaving a gap of 15 bases between them. Taken from the germline V gene, the CDR1 and CDR2 loops are MGHRA and YSYEKL. Inclusive of the bounding cysteine and phenylalanine, the CDR3 is 16 residues long. The read is trimmed to its CDR3 DNA, 48 bases read in frame from base 1.